A selection of T cell receptor beta chains follows, all from one sample in a study of blood T cell repertoires in COVID-19. Sequencing used immunoSEQ multiplex PCR; TCRdb keeps in-frame clones, though not all of them. The sample holds more than 250,000 clones, 65% to 90% seen once. What was sequenced was peripheral blood. These receptors were obtained from a man aged 50 to 60 with active or convalescent COVID-19. CDR3s include the opening cysteine and the closing phenylalanine or tryptophan. D genes are given only for firm matches. Rows may omit the clone size; those that give it use once, few, many or a size class.

d_gene	abundance	j_gene	v_gene	CDR3aa	CDR3nt
NA	NA	TRBJ1-5	TRBV28	CASGVQPQHF	TGTGCCAGCGGAGTTCAGCCCCAGCATTTT
TRBD1	NA	TRBJ2-3	TRBV5-4	CASSLAPGQGGTDTQYF	TGTGCCAGCAGCTTGGCCCCAGGACAGGGAGGCACAGATACGCAGTATTTT
TRBD1	NA	TRBJ1-5	TRBV18	CASSRAGGQPQHF	TGTGCCAGCTCAAGGGCAGGGGGACAGCCCCAGCATTTT
NA	NA	TRBJ2-7	TRBV28	CASTLPVRPTGEQYF	TGTGCCAGCACCCTACCCGTACGACCAACGGGGGAGCAGTACTTC
NA	NA	TRBJ2-2	TRBV7-2	CASTPGLANTGELFF	TGTGCCAGCACCCCGGGACTGGCGAACACCGGGGAGCTGTTTTTT
TRBD2	NA	TRBJ2-7	TRBV4-2	CASSQAASGFYEQYF	TGTGCCAGCAGCCAAGCGGCTAGCGGGTTCTACGAGCAGTACTTC
TRBD2	few	TRBJ2-2	TRBV18	CASSPWGGTNTGELFF	TGTGCCAGCTCACCGTGGGGGGGAACGAACACCGGGGAGCTGTTTTTT
TRBD2	NA	TRBJ2-7	TRBV7-3	CASSLDGLAGTYEQYF	TGTGCCAGCAGCTTAGACGGACTAGCGGGAACCTACGAGCAGTACTTC
NA	NA	TRBJ1-2	TRBV19	CASSIAFMASPRVRGYTF	TGTGCCAGTAGTATAGCTTTCATGGCATCCCCCAGGGTGCGTGGCTACACCTTC
TRBD1	NA	TRBJ1-6	TRBV2	CATGRGTGGPNSPLHF	TGTGCCACCGGCAGGGGGACAGGGGGCCCTAATTCACCCCTCCACTTT
NA	NA	TRBJ2-3	TRBV14	CASSQDLRWAVRSTDTQYF	TGTGCCAGCAGCCAAGACCTTCGTTGGGCCGTAAGAAGCACAGATACGCAGTATTTT